A selection of T cell receptor beta chains follows, all from one sample in a study of vaccination and CD4 T cells after COVID-19. These TCRs are of unknown antigen specificity. TCRdb redid the calling of the PCR reads with MiXCR, one entry per CDR3 protein. The top ten hold approximately 6% of the sample, which has some 19,000 distinct CDR3 sequences, about 56% seen once. The specimen sequenced was CD4+ T cells from blood, cultured in vitro. These receptors were obtained from a human donor who had recovered from COVID-19. The CDR3 runs from the conserved cysteine through the conserved F or W. D genes are given only for firm matches. The size entry is marked missing in some rows and otherwise reads once, few, many or a size class.

j_gene	d_gene	abundance	len	v_gene	CDR3aa	CDR3nt
TRBJ2-1	-	-	15	TRBV24-1	CATRAAGGSYNEQFF	TGTGCCACCAGGGCTGCTGGGGGCTCCTACAATGAGCAGTTCTTC
TRBJ2-1	-	-	13	TRBV11-2	CASTPLIKNEQFF	TGTGCCAGCACTCCACTTATCAAAAATGAGCAGTTCTTC
TRBJ2-7	-	-	11	TRBV14	CASSQGFRQYF	TGTGCCAGCAGCCAGGGGTTTCGGCAGTACTTC
TRBJ1-5	-	-	11	TRBV30	CAWSFGGPQHF	TGTGCCTGGAGCTTTGGGGGGCCCCAGCATTTT
TRBJ2-1	TRBD2	-	19	TRBV18	CASSFGLAAVRDSDNEQFF	TGTGCCAGCTCATTCGGACTAGCGGCAGTTAGGGATAGTGATAATGAGCAGTTCTTC
TRBJ2-2	TRBD2	-	13	TRBV20-1	CSARPTSAGELFF	TGCAGTGCTAGACCGACTAGCGCCGGGGAGCTGTTTTTT
TRBJ1-2	-	-	11	TRBV30	CASQTGGGYTF	TGTGCCTCCCAGACAGGAGGTGGCTACACCTTC
TRBJ1-6	-	few	13	TRBV27	CASCPAPGSPLHF	TGTGCCAGCTGCCCAGCGCCGGGATCACCCCTCCACTTT
TRBJ2-1	TRBD2	-	15	TRBV10-1	CASSPRLAPAYEQFF	TGCGCCAGCAGTCCACGACTAGCCCCCGCATATGAGCAGTTCTTC
TRBJ2-7	TRBD1	-	16	TRBV28	CASSDSYLSGGYEQYF	TGTGCCAGCAGTGACTCGTATCTGTCAGGGGGCTACGAGCAGTACTTC
TRBJ2-1	-	-	15	TRBV19	CATNPTYNLYNEQFF	TGTGCCACCAACCCAACCTATAACCTTTACAATGAGCAGTTCTTC
TRBJ1-2	-	-	14	TRBV5-8	CASSLSRSLGGYTF	TGTGCCAGCAGCTTGTCTCGGTCGTTGGGCGGCTACACCTTC
TRBJ2-7	TRBD2	-	16	TRBV28	CASTTRAGGPSYEQYF	TGTGCCAGCACCACCCGAGCGGGAGGGCCCTCCTACGAGCAGTACTTC
TRBJ1-6	-	-	16	TRBV15	CATSRDRGMGNSPLHF	TGTGCCACCAGCAGAGATAGGGGGATGGGGAATTCACCCCTCCACTTT
TRBJ2-2	-	few	16	TRBV3-1	CASSPNRGLNTGELFF	TGTGCCAGCAGCCCCAACCGAGGGTTAAACACCGGGGAGCTGTTTTTT
TRBJ2-1	TRBD1	-	14	TRBV20-1	CSANSDRVDNEQFF	TGCAGTGCTAACTCGGACAGGGTTGACAATGAGCAGTTCTTC
TRBJ2-1	-	once	14	TRBV2	CASRLESSYNEQFF	TGTGCCAGCAGGCTGGAGAGCTCCTACAATGAGCAGTTCTTC
TRBJ2-5	TRBD1	few	13	TRBV20-1	CSASRDRQETQYF	TGCAGTGCTTCCCGGGACAGGCAAGAGACCCAGTACTTC
TRBJ2-3	TRBD2	few	16	TRBV7-3	CASSLIAGPGTDTQYF	TGTGCCAGCAGCCTGATAGCGGGACCGGGCACAGATACGCAGTATTTT
TRBJ1-1	TRBD1	once	16	TRBV10-3	CAISGGTGDPNTEAFF	TGTGCCATCAGTGGGGGGACAGGGGATCCGAACACTGAAGCTTTCTTT
TRBJ2-5	-	-	13	TRBV6-2/TRBV6-3	CASDPGVQETQYF	TGTGCCAGCGATCCAGGGGTCCAAGAGACCCAGTACTTC
TRBJ2-1	TRBD1	-	15	TRBV10-3	CAIHSGTGQHNEQFF	TGTGCCATTCACTCCGGGACAGGTCAGCACAATGAGCAGTTCTTC
TRBJ2-1	-	few	14	TRBV6-5	CASSWDPGGNEQFF	TGTGCCAGCAGTTGGGACCCGGGCGGCAATGAGCAGTTCTTC
TRBJ1-1	-	-	13	TRBV5-4	CASSFPGNTEAFF	TGTGCCAGCAGCTTCCCGGGGAACACTGAAGCTTTCTTT
TRBJ1-1	TRBD1	-	15	TRBV5-4	CASSLWGDRPTEAFF	TGTGCCAGCAGCTTGTGGGGGGACAGGCCAACTGAAGCTTTCTTT
TRBJ2-7	-	-	12	TRBV12-3/TRBV12-4	CASSQEMYEQYF	TGTGCCAGCAGTCAGGAGATGTACGAGCAGTACTTC
TRBJ2-3	-	-	16	TRBV6-2/TRBV6-3	CASSRGFSGSPDTQYF	TGTGCCAGCAGCCGCGGGTTCTCGGGGAGCCCAGATACGCAGTATTTT
TRBJ2-3	-	-	13	TRBV7-3	CASSLTRLDTQYF	TGTGCCAGCAGCTTAACTAGGCTGGATACGCAGTATTTT
TRBJ2-7	-	-	14	TRBV3-1	CASSQVELGYEQYF	TGTGCCAGCAGCCAAGTTGAACTAGGCTACGAGCAGTACTTC
TRBJ1-2	-	-	16	TRBV6-1	CASSRTYSGTSYGYTF	TGTGCCAGCAGCCGAACGTATTCCGGGACATCCTATGGCTACACCTTC
TRBJ1-2	-	-	14	TRBV2	CASSEARGTYGYTF	TGTGCCAGCAGTGAAGCAAGGGGCACCTATGGCTACACCTTC
TRBJ2-2	TRBD2	few	14	TRBV6-2/TRBV6-3	CASEGRVNTGELFF	TGTGCCAGCGAAGGGAGGGTGAACACCGGGGAGCTGTTTTTT
TRBJ2-3	TRBD1	few	13	TRBV24-1	CATEGASTDTQYF	TGTGCCACCGAGGGGGCTAGCACAGATACGCAGTATTTT
TRBJ2-7	TRBD1	-	14	TRBV5-4	CASSGRDSSYEQYF	TGTGCCAGCAGCGGCCGGGACAGCTCCTACGAGCAGTACTTC
TRBJ1-6	TRBD1	-	16	TRBV2	CASSEARGQGNSPLHF	TGTGCCAGCAGTGAAGCCCGCGGACAGGGGAATTCACCCCTCCACTTT
TRBJ2-5	-	-	16	TRBV20-1	CSARDLGGRAFETQYF	TGCAGTGCTAGAGATTTAGGGGGGAGGGCCTTCGAGACCCAGTACTTC
TRBJ1-5	-	few	15	TRBV12-5	CASGSATGSNQPQHF	TGTGCTAGTGGTTCCGCCACAGGAAGCAATCAGCCCCAGCATTTT
TRBJ2-2	-	-	14	TRBV19	CASSGTSNTGELFF	TGTGCCAGTAGTGGGACATCGAACACCGGGGAGCTGTTTTTT
TRBJ2-5	-	-	12	TRBV6-1	CASKTSRETQYF	TGTGCCAGCAAAACATCCAGGGAGACCCAGTACTTC
TRBJ2-5	-	-	12	TRBV6-5	CASSYSGGTQYF	TGTGCCAGCAGTTACTCCGGTGGGACCCAGTACTTC
TRBJ2-5	-	-	15	TRBV10-1	CASSESGGGAETQYF	TGCGCCAGCAGTGAGTCAGGAGGGGGCGCCGAGACCCAGTACTTC
TRBJ2-7	-	-	15	TRBV11-2	CASSLAAGSGYEQYF	TGTGCCAGCAGCTTAGCGGCGGGAAGTGGCTACGAGCAGTACTTC
TRBJ2-2	-	few	13	TRBV11-2	CASNIGAAGELFF	TGTGCCAGCAACATCGGGGCGGCCGGGGAGCTGTTTTTT
TRBJ1-2	TRBD1	few	16	TRBV6-1	CASSRQGAPSHYGYTF	TGTGCCAGCAGCAGACAGGGGGCCCCATCCCACTATGGCTACACCTTC
TRBJ1-1	-	-	13	TRBV27	CASSRRDESEAFF	TGTGCCAGCTCCCGAAGGGACGAGAGTGAAGCTTTCTTT
TRBJ1-5	-	-	14	TRBV6-1	CASCGGDGNQPQHF	TGTGCCAGCTGCGGGGGGGACGGCAATCAGCCCCAGCATTTT
TRBJ2-7	-	few	14	TRBV7-2	CASSPRGSFGEQYF	TGTGCCAGCAGCCCGCGGGGTAGCTTCGGCGAGCAGTACTTC
TRBJ1-3	TRBD1	few	20	TRBV5-7	CASSHYHWGQGPCSGNTIYF	TGTGCCAGCAGCCACTATCACTGGGGACAGGGGCCATGCTCTGGAAACACCATATATTTT
TRBJ1-4	TRBD1	once	15	TRBV19	CASSRTGEVDEKLFF	TGTGCCAGTAGTCGAACAGGGGAGGTAGATGAAAAACTGTTTTTT
TRBJ1-3	-	-	11	TRBV2	CATKNRNTIYF	TGTGCCACCAAAAATCGGAACACCATATATTTT